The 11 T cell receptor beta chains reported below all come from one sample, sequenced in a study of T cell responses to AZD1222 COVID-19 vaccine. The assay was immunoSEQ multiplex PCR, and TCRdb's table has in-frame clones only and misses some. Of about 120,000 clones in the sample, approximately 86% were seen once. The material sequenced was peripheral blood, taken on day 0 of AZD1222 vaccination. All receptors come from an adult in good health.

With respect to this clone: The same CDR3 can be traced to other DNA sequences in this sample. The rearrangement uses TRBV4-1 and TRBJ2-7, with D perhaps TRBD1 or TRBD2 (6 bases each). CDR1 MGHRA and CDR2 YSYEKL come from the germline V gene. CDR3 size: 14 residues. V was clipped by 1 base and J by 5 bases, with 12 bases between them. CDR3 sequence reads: CASSQGGRGDEQYF. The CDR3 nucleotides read TGCGCCAGCAGCCAAGGGGGGCGCGGGGACGAGCAGTACTTC.

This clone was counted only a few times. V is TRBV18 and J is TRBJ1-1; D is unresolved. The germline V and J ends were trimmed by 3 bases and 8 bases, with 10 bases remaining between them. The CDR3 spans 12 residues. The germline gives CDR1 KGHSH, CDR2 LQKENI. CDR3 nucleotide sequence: TGTGCCAGCTCACCGGTAGATCTGGAAGCTTTCTTT. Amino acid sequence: CASSPVDLEAFF.

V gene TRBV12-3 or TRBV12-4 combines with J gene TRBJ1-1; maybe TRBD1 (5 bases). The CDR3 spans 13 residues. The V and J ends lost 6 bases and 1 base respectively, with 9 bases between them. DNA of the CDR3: TGTGCCAGCAGCCTAACAGGGAACACTGAAGCTTTCTTT. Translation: CASSLTGNTEAFF.

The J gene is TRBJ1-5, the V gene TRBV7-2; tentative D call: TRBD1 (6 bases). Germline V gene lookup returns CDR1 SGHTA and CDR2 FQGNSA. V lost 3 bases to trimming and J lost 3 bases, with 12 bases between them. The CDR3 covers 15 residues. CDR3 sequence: CASSFAGTSNQPQHF. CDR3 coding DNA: TGTGCCAGCAGCTTTGCGGGGACATCCAATCAGCCCCAGCATTTT.

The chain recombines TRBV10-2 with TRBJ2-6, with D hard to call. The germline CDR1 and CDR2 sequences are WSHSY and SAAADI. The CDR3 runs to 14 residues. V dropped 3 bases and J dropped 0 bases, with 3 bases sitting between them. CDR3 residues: CASSDSSGANVLTF. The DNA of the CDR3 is TGCGCCAGCAGTGATAGCTCTGGGGCCAACGTCCTGACTTTC.

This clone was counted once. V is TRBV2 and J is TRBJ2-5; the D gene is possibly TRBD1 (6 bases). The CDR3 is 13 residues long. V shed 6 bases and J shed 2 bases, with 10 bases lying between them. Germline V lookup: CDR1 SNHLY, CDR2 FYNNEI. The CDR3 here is CASRQGQQETQYF. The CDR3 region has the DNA TGTGCCAGCAGGCAAGGACAGCAAGAGACCCAGTACTTC.

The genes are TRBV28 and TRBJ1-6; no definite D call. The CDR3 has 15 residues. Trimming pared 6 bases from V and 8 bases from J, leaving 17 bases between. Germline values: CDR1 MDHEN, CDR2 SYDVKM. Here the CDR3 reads CASSSRLVPDSPLHF. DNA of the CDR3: TGTGCCAGCAGCTCGAGACTGGTGCCGGATTCACCCCTCCACTTT.

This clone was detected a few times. Written as DNA, the CDR3 is TGTGCCAGCTCACCCCAGGTGGGGAGCGGGGGGCAATACAATGAGCAGTTCTTC. It encodes CASSPQVGSGGQYNEQFF. The chain couples TRBV18 to TRBJ2-1; 9 nucleotides line up with TRBD2. The CDR3 contains 18 residues. The germline V gene has CDR1 KGHSH and CDR2 LQKENI. The J segment lost 4 bases and the V segment lost 3 bases, leaving 13 bases of the junction unmatched.

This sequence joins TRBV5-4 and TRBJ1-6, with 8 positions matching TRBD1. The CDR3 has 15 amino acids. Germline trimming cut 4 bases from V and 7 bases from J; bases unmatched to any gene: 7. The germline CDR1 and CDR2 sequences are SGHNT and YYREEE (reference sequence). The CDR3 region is CASSPPTGDNSPLHF. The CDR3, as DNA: TGTGCCAGCAGCCCCCCGACAGGGGACAATTCACCCCTCCACTTT.

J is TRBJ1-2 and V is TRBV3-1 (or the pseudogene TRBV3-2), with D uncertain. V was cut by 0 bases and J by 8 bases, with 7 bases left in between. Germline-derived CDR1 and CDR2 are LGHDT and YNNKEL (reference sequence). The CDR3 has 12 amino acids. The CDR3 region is CASSQDVCGYTF. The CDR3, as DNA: TGTGCCAGCAGCCAAGATGTTTGCGGCTACACCTTC.

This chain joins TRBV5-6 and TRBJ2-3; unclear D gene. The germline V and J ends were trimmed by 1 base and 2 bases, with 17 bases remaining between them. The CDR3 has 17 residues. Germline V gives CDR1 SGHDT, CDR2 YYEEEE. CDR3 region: CASSLRRSQLHTDTQYF. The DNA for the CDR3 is TGTGCCAGCAGCTTGCGCCGCTCCCAGCTGCACACAGATACGCAGTATTTT.